These 13 T cell receptor beta chains originate from one sample sequenced in a study of shared clonotypes between healthy human individuals. The assay was immunoSEQ multiplex PCR, and TCRdb's table has in-frame clones only and misses some. The sample has about 1 million clones, roughly 80% seen once. Material: memory CD4+ T cells sorted from blood. As to subset: CD45RA-negative fraction. The origin of the receptors is a young man in good health.

This chain connects TRBV11-2 to TRBJ2-5, with TRBD2 as a possible D gene (6 bases). Trimming took 5 bases from V and 5 from J, leaving 21 bases between them. Germline lookup yields CDR1 SGHAT and CDR2 FQNNGV. CDR3 size: 16 residues. The CDR3 DNA reads TGTGCCAGCAGCCCTGGGCGGCCCCGTGGGGGGGAGACCCAGTACTTC. Translating it yields CASSPGRPRGGETQYF.

The chain combines TRBV19 with TRBJ1-2; no clear D. The germline CDR1 and CDR2 sequences are LNHDA and SQIVND (reference sequence). The CDR3 runs 12 residues. V dropped 8 bases and J dropped 5 bases, with 12 bases sitting between them. The CDR3 DNA follows: TGTGCCAGTTCAGGCCGTAGTTATGGCTACACCTTC. It yields the protein CASSGRSYGYTF.

This chain connects TRBV5-1 to TRBJ2-3, with 7 bases matching TRBD1. There are 15 residues in the CDR3. Germline lookup yields CDR1 SGHRS and CDR2 YFSETQ. V lost 3 bases, J lost 3 bases, and 7 bases stayed unmatched. CDR3 sequence reads: CASSSTTGATDTQYF. The CDR3 bases are TGCGCCAGCAGCTCGACCACAGGGGCGACAGATACGCAGTATTTT.

V usage is TRBV27 and J usage is TRBJ2-7, with a possible D match to TRBD2 (6 bases). The CDR3 covers 18 residues. V lost 7 bases and J lost 0, with 25 bases in between. CDR1 MNHEY and CDR2 SMNVEV come from the germline V gene (reference sequence). The CDR3: CASTLSGDSLFSSYEQYF. The CDR3 DNA reads TGTGCCAGCACCCTTAGCGGAGACAGCCTTTTTAGCTCCTACGAGCAGTACTTC.

The chain is built from TRBV9 and TRBJ1-3, with 7 nucleotides matching TRBD1. The CDR3 spans 15 residues. CDR1 and CDR2 (germline): SGDLS, YYNGEE. V was pared by 7 bases and J by 2 bases, with 9 bases of the junction left unmatched. CDR3 DNA: TGTGCCAGCTCCAGGGGGGCCGAGGCTGGAAACACCATATATTTT. As protein: CASSRGAEAGNTIYF.

CDR3 nucleotide sequence: TGTGCCAGCAGCTCGACAATGACAGGGATCGCGGAGACCCAGTACTTC. Translated, it gives CASSSTMTGIAETQYF. The chain recombines TRBV7-9 with TRBJ2-5; 7 bases agree with TRBD1. V was pared by 4 bases and J by 5 bases, with 13 bases of the junction left unmatched. CDR3 length: 16 residues. Germline V lookup: CDR1 SEHNR, CDR2 FQNEAQ (reference sequence).

The chain is built from TRBV13 and TRBJ2-3; tentative D call: TRBD2 (7 bases). The length of the CDR3 is 16 residues. Germline CDR1 and CDR2: PRHDT and FYEKMQ (reference sequence). V lost 4 bases to trimming and J lost 2 bases, with 16 bases between them. This CDR3 is CASSWGPAGITDTQYF. CDR3 nucleotides: TGTGCCAGCAGCTGGGGGCCAGCGGGGATCACAGATACGCAGTATTTT.

The chain joins TRBV2 to TRBJ1-1; D is unclear. The V end lost 7 bases, the J end lost 10 bases, and 16 bases lay between the germline ends. This CDR3 comprises 12 residues. Germline V CDR1 and CDR2: SNHLY, FYNNEI. CDR3 loop: CASNSVQSAAFF. The CDR3 nucleotides read TGTGCCAGCAACTCCGTGCAGTCGGCAGCTTTCTTT.

The CDR3 sequence is CASSPPDGRGYEQYF. CDR3 bases: TGTGCCAGCTCACCTCCGGACGGACGAGGCTACGAGCAGTACTTC. V is TRBV18 and J is TRBJ2-7; D remains unclear. V was pared by 3 bases and J by 3 bases, with 15 bases between. The CDR3 extends over 15 amino acids. Per the germline V gene, CDR1 is KGHSH and CDR2 is LQKENI.

V usage is TRBV11-2 and J usage is TRBJ2-7, with TRBD1 matching over 8 bases. The germline CDR1 and CDR2 sequences are SGHAT and FQNNGV. J was trimmed by 3 bases and V by 3 bases; bases with no gene match: 13. This CDR3 is 17 amino acids long. The CDR3 here is CASSFTVYGTGHYEQYF. CDR3 in DNA: TGTGCCAGCAGCTTTACGGTATACGGGACAGGTCACTACGAGCAGTACTTC.

A word on this clone: The sample carries other DNA sequences with the same CDR3. The chain recombines TRBV7-9 with TRBJ2-1, with 9 nucleotides matching TRBD1. Germline loops: CDR1 SEHNR, CDR2 FQNEAQ (reference sequence). V lost 5 bases and J lost 4; bases outside the gene matches: 6. This CDR3 is 15 amino acids long. This CDR3 reads CASSPGQGTYNEQFF. CDR3 DNA sequence: TGTGCCAGCAGCCCAGGACAGGGGACATACAATGAGCAGTTCTTC.

V gene TRBV7-9 combines with J gene TRBJ2-1; no firm D call. This CDR3 contains 13 residues. Germline V gene sequence: CDR1 SEHNR, CDR2 FQNEAQ (reference sequence). V was shortened by 2 bases and J by 2 bases, with 4 bases between the two germline ends. The CDR3 DNA reads TGTGCCAGCAGCTTAATAGCCTACAATGAGCAGTTCTTC. It encodes CASSLIAYNEQFF.

This chain uses TRBV6-1 with TRBJ2-5; D not certain. The J call may be mistaken, given a closer DNA end match to TRBJ2-7. The CDR3 has 10 residues. Germline values: CDR1 MNHNS, CDR2 SASEGT. The CDR3, as DNA: TGTGCCAGCAGTGGCTACGAGCAGTACTTC. Amino acids: CASSGYEQYF.